This T cell receptor (beta chain) was recorded in a study of blood T cell repertoires in COVID-19. In germline, CDR1 is SGHRS, CDR2 YFSETQ. Trimming took 1 base from V and 2 from J; bases not matched to a gene: 10. CDR3 length equals 18 residues. Data came from immunoSEQ multiplex PCR; TCRdb stores just in-frame clones and leaves some out. The sample records a few hundred thousand clones, about nine tenths being singletons. Donors were grouped by their self-reported clinical history. The chain recombines TRBV5-1 with TRBJ2-2; 8 nucleotides agree with TRBD1. Specimen: PBMCs or T cells enriched from blood (not recorded which). This clonotype originated in a woman aged 55-69 years who had recovered from COVID-19. CDR3 sequence reads: CASSLWTSDRVNTGELFF. For the CDR3, the DNA is TGCGCCAGCAGCTTGTGGACGTCGGACAGGGTAAACACCGGGGAGCTGTTTTTT.